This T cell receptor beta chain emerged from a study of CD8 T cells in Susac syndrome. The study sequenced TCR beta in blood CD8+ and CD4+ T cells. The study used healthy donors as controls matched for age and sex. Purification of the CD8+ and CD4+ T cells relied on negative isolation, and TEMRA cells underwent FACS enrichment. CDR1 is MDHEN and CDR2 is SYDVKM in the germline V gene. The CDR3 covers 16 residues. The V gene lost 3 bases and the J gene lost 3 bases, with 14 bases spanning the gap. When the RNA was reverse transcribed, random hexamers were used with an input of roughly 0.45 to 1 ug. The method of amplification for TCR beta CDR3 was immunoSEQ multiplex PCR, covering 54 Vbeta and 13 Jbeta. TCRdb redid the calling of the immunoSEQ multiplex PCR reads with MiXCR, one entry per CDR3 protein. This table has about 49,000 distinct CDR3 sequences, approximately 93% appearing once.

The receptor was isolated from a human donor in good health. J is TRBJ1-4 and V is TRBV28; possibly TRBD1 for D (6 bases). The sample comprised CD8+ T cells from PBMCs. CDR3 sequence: CASSFNRDIPNEKLFF. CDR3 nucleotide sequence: TGTGCCAGCAGTTTTAATCGGGACATCCCTAATGAAAAACTGTTTTTT.